These 11 T cell receptor beta chains share one sample of origin, sequenced in a study of shared clonotypes between healthy human individuals. Method: immunoSEQ multiplex PCR; TCRdb's copy keeps in-frame clones and lacks some. Of under 850,000 clones in the sample, 72% are singletons; the top ten hold under 2%. The sequencing input was memory CD4+ T cells sorted from blood. As for subset: CD45RA-negative fraction. These receptors were collected from a woman aged 25 to 45 in good health.

The genes are TRBV5-1 and TRBJ1-1; D not certain. Trimming removed 4 bases at V and 0 bases at J, with 13 bases between. Looked up from germline, CDR1 is SGHRS and CDR2 is YFSETQ. There are 15 residues in the CDR3. As DNA, the CDR3 is TGCGCCAGCAGCGGTTCGGTCCACATGAACACTGAAGCTTTCTTT. Its protein product is CASSGSVHMNTEAFF.

The V call is TRBV14, the J call TRBJ2-2, with D hard to call. V lost 0 bases to trimming and J lost 1 base, with 9 bases between them. This CDR3 comprises 16 residues. Per germline, CDR1 SGHDN and CDR2 FVKESK. As DNA, the CDR3 is TGTGCCAGCAGCCAAGAGAGGCACTTGAACACCGGGGAGCTGTTTTTT. It codes for CASSQERHLNTGELFF. Together with reference TRBV14 and TRBJ2-2, the CDR3 gives the full variable domain: EAGVTQFPSHSVIEKGQTVTLRCDPISGHDNLYWYRRVMGKEIKFLLHFVKESKQDESGMPNNRFLAERTGGTYSTLKVQPAELEDSGVYFCASSQERHLNTGELFFGEGSRLTVL.

V gene TRBV2 combines with J gene TRBJ1-2; no clear D gene. Between the trimmed V and J ends, which lost 2 bases and 6 bases, there was a span of 13 bases. Germline V gene data show CDR1 as SNHLY and CDR2 as FYNNEI. This CDR3 has 14 amino acids. The CDR3 is CASSELQTENGYTF. CDR3 bases: TGTGCCAGCAGTGAATTACAGACTGAGAATGGCTACACCTTC. The full variable domain, its missing parts supplied by reference TRBV2 and TRBJ1-2, is EPEVTQTPSHQVTQMGQEVILRCVPISNHLYFYWYRQILGQKVEFLVSFYNNEISEKSEIFDDQFSVERPDGSNFTLKIRSTKLEDSAMYFCASSELQTENGYTFGSGTRLTVV.

The J gene is TRBJ2-7, the V gene TRBV2, with TRBD1 matching over 9 bases. The CDR3 totals 17 residues. The trim removed 4 bases at V and 1 base at J, leaving 11 bases unmatched. CDR1 and CDR2 from the germline V gene are SNHLY and FYNNEI. The CDR3 spells CASSGYRGPSSSYEQYF. In DNA form, the CDR3 reads TGTGCCAGCAGTGGATACAGGGGGCCGTCCTCTTCCTACGAGCAGTACTTC.

This clone occurred a few times. The chain couples TRBV9 to TRBJ2-5, with D possibly being TRBD2 (5 bases). CDR1 and CDR2 from the germline V gene are SGDLS and YYNGEE. The V gene lost 0 bases and the J gene lost 2 bases, with 11 bases spanning the gap. There are 15 residues in the CDR3. The CDR3 protein is CASSVALATQETQYF. As DNA, the CDR3 is TGTGCCAGCAGCGTAGCTCTAGCAACTCAAGAGACCCAGTACTTC.

The CDR3 is CASQKLAGVVDEQYF. The CDR3, as DNA: TGTGCCAGCCAAAAACTAGCGGGAGTTGTCGACGAGCAGTACTTC. The chain links TRBV2 to TRBJ2-7; 11 nucleotides agree with TRBD2. Unmatched junction bases numbered 11, after V lost 8 bases and J lost 5 bases. The CDR3 sequence is 15 residues long. Germline lookup yields CDR1 SNHLY and CDR2 FYNNEI.

The sample holds a few counts of this clone. The CDR3 nucleotides are TGTGCCAGCCTCCCCCTATCCGCCTGGGGCTACACCTTC. It specifies CASLPLSAWGYTF. The rearrangement links TRBV6-1 to TRBJ1-2; D is ambiguous. The germline V gene encodes CDR1 MNHNS and CDR2 SASEGT. The germline V and J ends were trimmed by 8 bases and 8 bases, with 18 bases remaining between them. The CDR3 has 13 residues.

This chain joins TRBV9 and TRBJ2-3; D call uncertain. The CDR3 consists of 14 residues. Germline loops: CDR1 SGDLS, CDR2 YYNGEE. V lost 0 bases and J 3 bases, leaving 8 bases between the germline ends. CDR3 sequence: CASSVVMGTDTQYF. Written as DNA, the CDR3 is TGTGCCAGCAGCGTAGTAATGGGTACAGATACGCAGTATTTT.

This chain connects TRBV18 to TRBJ2-7; a possible D gene is TRBD2 (5 bases). Trimming left V 3 bases short and J 5 bases short, with 8 bases between. CDR1 is KGHSH and CDR2 is LQKENI in the germline V gene. The CDR3 loop spans 12 amino acids. CDR3 bases: TGTGCCAGCTCACCTGGCGGGCACGAGCAGTACTTC. Protein sequence: CASSPGGHEQYF.

This clone was observed a single time. This chain uses TRBV29-1 with TRBJ2-2, with 8 bases that match TRBD1. V trimming: 7 bases; J trimming: 6 bases; junction bases outside the gene matches: 10. CDR1 and CDR2 (germline): SQVTM, ANQGSEA. This CDR3 spans 14 amino acids. The CDR3 loop reads CSAKGQGHSGELFF. Written as DNA, the CDR3 is TGCAGCGCTAAAGGACAGGGCCATTCCGGGGAGCTGTTTTTT.

This chain connects TRBV5-4 to TRBJ2-5; TRBD2 matches 9 bases. The CDR3 spans 15 residues. The J segment lost 5 bases and the V segment lost 2 bases, leaving 7 bases of the junction unmatched. Germline lookup yields CDR1 SGHNT and CDR2 YYREEE (reference sequence). CDR3 nucleotide sequence: TGTGCCAGCAGCTTTGGTAGCGGGAGAGATGAGACCCAGTACTTC. It is translated as CASSFGSGRDETQYF.